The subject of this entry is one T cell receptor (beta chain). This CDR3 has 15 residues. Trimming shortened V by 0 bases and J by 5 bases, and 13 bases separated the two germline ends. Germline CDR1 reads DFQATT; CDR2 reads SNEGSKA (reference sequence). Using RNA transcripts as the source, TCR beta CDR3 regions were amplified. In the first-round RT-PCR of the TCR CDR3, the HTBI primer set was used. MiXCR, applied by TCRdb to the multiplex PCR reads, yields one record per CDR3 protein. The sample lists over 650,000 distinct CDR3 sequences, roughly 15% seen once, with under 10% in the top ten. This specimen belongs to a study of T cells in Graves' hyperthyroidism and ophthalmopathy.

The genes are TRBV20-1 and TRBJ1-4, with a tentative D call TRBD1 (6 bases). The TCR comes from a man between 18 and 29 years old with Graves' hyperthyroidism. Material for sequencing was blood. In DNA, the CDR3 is TGCAGTGCTAGAGATGCGGGGGCGGGAAATGAAAAACTGTTTTTT. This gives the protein CSARDAGAGNEKLFF.